The 20 T cell receptor beta chains in this list originate from one sample, sequenced in a study of shared clonotypes between healthy human individuals. Method: immunoSEQ multiplex PCR; TCRdb's copy keeps in-frame clones and lacks some. The table lists 730,000 or so clones, more than 70% of them singletons. The sample comprised memory CD4+ T cells sorted from blood. Subset of the sample: CD45RA-negative fraction. These receptors were taken from a woman in her thirties in good health.

J is TRBJ2-1 and V is TRBV5-4; weak D call: TRBD2 (5 bases). Germline lookup yields CDR1 SGHNT and CDR2 YYREEE (reference sequence). V dropped 2 bases and J dropped 0 bases, with 9 bases sitting between them. The CDR3 length is 15 residues. CDR3 loop: CASSLEEGSYNEQFF. Written as DNA, the CDR3 is TGTGCCAGCAGCTTAGAAGAGGGCTCCTACAATGAGCAGTTCTTC.

The chain recombines TRBV7-9 with TRBJ1-4, with D perhaps TRBD1 (6 bases). The V gene lost 5 bases and the J gene lost 1 base, with 17 bases spanning the gap. Germline V gene lookup returns CDR1 SEHNR and CDR2 FQNEAQ (reference sequence). This CDR3 comprises 17 residues. CDR3 bases: TGTGCCAGCAGCCCGCGAGGGACAATGGGAACTAATGAAAAACTGTTTTTT. This translates into CASSPRGTMGTNEKLFF.

This chain uses TRBV19 with TRBJ2-2; D may correspond to TRBD1 or TRBD2 (5 bases each). Germline V gene sequence: CDR1 LNHDA, CDR2 SQIVND (reference sequence). This CDR3 spans 15 amino acids. The V end was cut by 3 bases, the J end by 5 bases, with 13 bases between. The CDR3 DNA follows: TGTGCCAGTAGTATCGAGGGGTTGGGGACCGGGGAGCTGTTTTTT. Its protein is CASSIEGLGTGELFF.

A single count supports this clone. The gene calls are TRBV2 and TRBJ2-1, with a tentative D call TRBD2 (5 bases). Trimming shortened V by 4 bases and J by 0 bases, and 13 bases separated the two germline ends. The CDR3 contains 16 residues. CDR1 and CDR2 from the germline V gene are SNHLY and FYNNEI. The CDR3 loop is CASSVRGLSSYNEQFF. The CDR3 nucleotides read TGTGCCAGCAGTGTGCGAGGGCTAAGCTCCTACAATGAGCAGTTCTTC. Full variable domain (remainder filled in from reference TRBV2 and TRBJ2-1): EPEVTQTPSHQVTQMGQEVILRCVPISNHLYFYWYRQILGQKVEFLVSFYNNEISEKSEIFDDQFSVERPDGSNFTLKIRSTKLEDSAMYFCASSVRGLSSYNEQFFGPGTRLTVL.

This chain uses TRBV13 with TRBJ2-1, with unresolved D. The CDR3 is made up of 16 amino acids. Trimming shortened V by 5 bases and J by 4 bases, and 18 bases separated the two germline ends. Per germline, CDR1 PRHDT and CDR2 FYEKMQ (reference sequence). CDR3 nucleotides: TGTGCCAGCAGCGCCTCATTTGGTGGGCCTTACAATGAGCAGTTCTTC. This gives the protein CASSASFGGPYNEQFF.

This chain joins TRBV19 and TRBJ2-1; tentative D call: TRBD2 (5 bases). Trimming removed 6 bases from V and 8 bases from J, with 17 bases in between. The CDR3 has 14 amino acids. Germline CDR1 reads LNHDA; CDR2 reads SQIVND (reference sequence). This CDR3 is CASREWGSSDEQFF. The CDR3 region has the DNA TGTGCCAGTAGGGAGTGGGGTAGTAGCGATGAGCAGTTCTTC.

This clone was counted a few times. The chain has TRBV11-2 and TRBJ2-1, with D unresolved. The length of the CDR3 is 14 residues. CDR1 and CDR2 (germline): SGHAT, FQNNGV. Trimming took 5 bases from V and 12 from J, leaving 20 bases between them. CDR3 sequence reads: CASSILKSDSAQFF. In DNA, the CDR3 is TGTGCCAGCAGCATCCTAAAATCCGACTCCGCGCAGTTCTTC.

The chain employs TRBV25-1 and TRBJ2-1; 8 nucleotides line up with TRBD2. J was trimmed by 5 bases and V by 3 bases; bases with no gene match: 9. CDR1 is MGHDK, CDR2 SYGVNS, per germline. This CDR3 is 16 amino acids long. As DNA, the CDR3 is TGTGCCAGCAGTGAGGGCGGGGGGCCCGGAAACAATGAGCAGTTCTTC. Encoded protein: CASSEGGGPGNNEQFF.

J is TRBJ2-7 and V is TRBV28, with 8 bases fitting TRBD2. The germline V gene encodes CDR1 MDHEN and CDR2 SYDVKM. Trimming at V came to 8 bases and at J to 9 bases, leaving 6 bases not matched to a gene. This CDR3 is 11 amino acids long. In DNA, the CDR3 is TGTGCCAGCCATGCGCGGGAGGTGCAGTACTTC. As protein: CASHAREVQYF. Drawing the rest from reference TRBV28 and TRBJ2-7, the complete variable domain is DVKVTQSSRYLVKRTGEKVFLECVQDMDHENMFWYRQDPGLGLRLIYFSYDVKMKEKGDIPEGYSVSREKKERFSLILESASTNQTSMYLCASHAREVQYFGPGTRLTVT.

The genes are TRBV27 and TRBJ1-4, with a possible D match to TRBD1 (5 bases). The germline V gene encodes CDR1 MNHEY and CDR2 SMNVEV (reference sequence). The CDR3 sequence is 15 residues long. Trimming removed 6 bases from V and 3 bases from J, with 14 bases in between. The CDR3 DNA reads TGTGCCAGCAGCACCTCCTGGGACGCTAATGAAAAACTGTTTTTT. Translating gives CASSTSWDANEKLFF.

The gene calls are TRBV5-1 and TRBJ2-2; D gene ambiguous. The V and J ends lost 2 bases and 4 bases respectively, with 15 bases between them. The CDR3 totals 16 residues. Looked up from germline, CDR1 is SGHRS and CDR2 is YFSETQ. CDR3 residues: CASSLDVAPGTGELFF. CDR3 DNA sequence: TGCGCCAGCAGCTTAGATGTTGCCCCGGGCACCGGGGAGCTGTTTTTT.

This clone was seen at least ten times. The genes are TRBV19 and TRBJ1-2; D might be TRBD1 (5 bases). Germline values: CDR1 LNHDA, CDR2 SQIVND (reference sequence). V shed 2 bases and J shed 8 bases, with 15 bases lying between them. CDR3 length: 14 amino acids. CDR3 amino acids: CASSIQVGLEGYTF. The CDR3 region has the DNA TGTGCCAGTAGTATACAGGTGGGGCTTGAAGGCTACACCTTC.

This clone was seen ten or more times. V usage is TRBV6-5 and J usage is TRBJ1-4, with D tentatively TRBD1 (5 bases). Germline V gene lookup returns CDR1 MNHEY and CDR2 SVGAGI. The V and J ends lost 6 bases and 5 bases respectively, with 10 bases between them. This CDR3 has 13 amino acids. The CDR3 is CASRGEGNEKLFF. CDR3 in DNA: TGTGCCAGCAGAGGGGAGGGAAATGAAAAACTGTTTTTT.

The chain recombines TRBV27 with TRBJ2-7; TRBD2 matches 11 bases. J was trimmed by 9 bases and V by 0 bases; bases with no gene match: 1. CDR3 length equals 13 residues. Germline loops: CDR1 MNHEY, CDR2 SMNVEV (reference sequence). The CDR3 sequence is CASSLSGLAGQYF. Here the CDR3 DNA reads TGTGCCAGCAGTTTATCAGGACTAGCGGGGCAGTACTTC.

V usage is TRBV20-1 and J usage is TRBJ1-2; D uncertain. V was clipped by 3 bases and J by 12 bases, with 8 bases between them. Looked up from germline, CDR1 is DFQATT and CDR2 is SNEGSKA (reference sequence). The CDR3 runs 9 residues. CDR3 loop: CSARGRHTF. In DNA, the CDR3 is TGCAGTGCTAGGGGCCGTCACACCTTC.

The rearrangement uses TRBV6-1 and TRBJ2-7; D gene unclear. The CDR3 sequence is 12 residues long. Germline loops: CDR1 MNHNS, CDR2 SASEGT. Trimming stripped 1 base from V and 3 bases from J, with 4 bases between. This CDR3 is CASSEGIYEQYF. The CDR3 nucleotides are TGTGCCAGCAGTGAAGGAATCTACGAGCAGTACTTC.

The J gene is TRBJ2-1, the V gene TRBV14, with D possibly being TRBD2 (6 bases). V was cut by 3 bases and J by 0 bases, with 15 bases left in between. Germline V lookup: CDR1 SGHDN, CDR2 FVKESK. This CDR3 is built from 17 residues. CDR3 amino acids: CASSQGPAGSSYNEQFF. DNA for the CDR3: TGTGCCAGCAGCCAGGGCCCGGCGGGAAGCTCCTACAATGAGCAGTTCTTC. The full variable domain, completed using reference TRBV14 and TRBJ2-1, is EAGVTQFPSHSVIEKGQTVTLRCDPISGHDNLYWYRRVMGKEIKFLLHFVKESKQDESGMPNNRFLAERTGGTYSTLKVQPAELEDSGVYFCASSQGPAGSSYNEQFFGPGTRLTVL.

This sequence joins TRBV19 and TRBJ1-2, with 7 bases that match TRBD1. There are 15 residues in the CDR3. In germline, CDR1 is LNHDA, CDR2 SQIVND (reference sequence). With 4 bases clipped from V and 5 bases from J, the junction kept 10 bases outside the gene matches. In nucleotides, the CDR3 is TGTGCCAGTAGTAGCCGGGACAGCGGGACGTATGGCTACACCTTC. Its translation: CASSSRDSGTYGYTF.

The chain combines TRBV28 with TRBJ2-1, with a tentative D call TRBD2 (5 bases). The germline gives CDR1 MDHEN, CDR2 SYDVKM. V was trimmed by 7 bases and J by 0 bases, leaving 10 bases between them. The CDR3 is made up of 14 amino acids. The CDR3 nucleotides read TGTGCCAGCAATGCGGAGGTCTCCTACAATGAGCAGTTCTTC. Its protein is CASNAEVSYNEQFF.

This clone occurred a few times. The rearrangement links TRBV2 to TRBJ1-5, with D unresolved. Germline CDR1 is SNHLY and CDR2 is FYNNEI. The V gene lost 6 bases and the J gene lost 2 bases, with 11 bases spanning the gap. CDR3 size: 14 residues. The CDR3 is CASSSEGGNQPQHF. In DNA form, the CDR3 reads TGTGCCAGCAGCTCGGAGGGAGGCAATCAGCCCCAGCATTTT. The entire variable domain, with the rest obtained from reference TRBV2 and TRBJ1-5, is as follows: EPEVTQTPSHQVTQMGQEVILRCVPISNHLYFYWYRQILGQKVEFLVSFYNNEISEKSEIFDDQFSVERPDGSNFTLKIRSTKLEDSAMYFCASSSEGGNQPQHFGDGTRLSIL.